This TCR beta chain emerged from a study of Graves' ophthalmopathy and Graves' hyperthyroidism. Findings of the study overall: Sensitivity reached 70.59% and specificity about 78% when the model predicted ophthalmopathy progression.

V gave up 6 bases and J gave up 2 bases, with 8 bases separating them. The CDR3 has 12 amino acids. As the template, RNA transcripts were used to amplify TCR beta CDR3 regions. RT-PCR in the first round used HTBI primers; a second-round multiplex PCR followed. TCRdb itself ran the multiplex PCR reads through MiXCR, one entry per CDR3 protein. The sample carries roughly 380,000 distinct CDR3 sequences, less than 20% recorded once. In this sample, this clonotype turned up many times. Its antigen remains unidentified. Sequenced input: peripheral blood. The TCR was taken from a woman aged 18-29 years with stable Graves' hyperthyroidism. The J gene is TRBJ2-7, the V gene TRBV12-3 or TRBV12-4; D gene uncertain. The DNA of the CDR3 is TGTGCCAGCAGCGTGGCCCCCTACGAGCAGTACTTC. Translating it yields CASSVAPYEQYF.